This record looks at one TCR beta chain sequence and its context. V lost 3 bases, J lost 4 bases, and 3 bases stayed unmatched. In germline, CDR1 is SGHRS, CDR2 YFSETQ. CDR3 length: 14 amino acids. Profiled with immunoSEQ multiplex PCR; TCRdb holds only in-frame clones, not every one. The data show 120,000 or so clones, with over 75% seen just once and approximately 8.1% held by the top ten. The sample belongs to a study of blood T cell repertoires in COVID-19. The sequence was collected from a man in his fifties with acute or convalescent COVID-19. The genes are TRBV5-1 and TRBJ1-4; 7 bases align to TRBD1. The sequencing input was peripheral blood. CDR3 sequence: CASSSGGSNEKLFF. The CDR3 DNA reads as TGCGCCAGCAGCTCAGGGGGGAGTAATGAAAAACTGTTTTTT.